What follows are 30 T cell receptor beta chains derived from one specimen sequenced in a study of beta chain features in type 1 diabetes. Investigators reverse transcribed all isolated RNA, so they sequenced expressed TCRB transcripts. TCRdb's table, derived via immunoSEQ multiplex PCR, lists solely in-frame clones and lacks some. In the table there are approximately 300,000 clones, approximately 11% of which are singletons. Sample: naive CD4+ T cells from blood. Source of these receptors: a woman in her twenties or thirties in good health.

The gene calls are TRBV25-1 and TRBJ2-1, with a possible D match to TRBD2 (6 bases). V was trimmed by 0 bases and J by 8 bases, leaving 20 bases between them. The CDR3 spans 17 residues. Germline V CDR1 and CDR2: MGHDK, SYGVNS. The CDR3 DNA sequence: TGTGCCAGCAGTGAATATATATCCGTCCGGGGGAGAGATGAGCAGTTCTTC. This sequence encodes CASSEYISVRGRDEQFF. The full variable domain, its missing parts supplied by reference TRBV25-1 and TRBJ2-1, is EADIYQTPRYLVIGTGKKITLECSQTMGHDKMYWYQQDPGMELHLIHYSYGVNSTEKGDLSSESTVSRIRTEHFPLTLESARPSHTSQYLCASSEYISVRGRDEQFFGPGTRLTVL.

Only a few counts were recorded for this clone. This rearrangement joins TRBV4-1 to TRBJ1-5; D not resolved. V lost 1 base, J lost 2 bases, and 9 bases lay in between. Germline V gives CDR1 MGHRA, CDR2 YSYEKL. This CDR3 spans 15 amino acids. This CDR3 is CASSQVSLGNQPQHF. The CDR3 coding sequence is TGCGCCAGCAGCCAAGTTTCGTTAGGCAATCAGCCCCAGCATTTT.

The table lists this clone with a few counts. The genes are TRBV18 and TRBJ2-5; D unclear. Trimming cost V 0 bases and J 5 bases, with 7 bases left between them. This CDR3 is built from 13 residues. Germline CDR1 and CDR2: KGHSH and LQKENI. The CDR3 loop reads CASSPPLRETQYF. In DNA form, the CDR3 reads TGTGCCAGCTCACCACCGTTGCGGGAGACCCAGTACTTC.

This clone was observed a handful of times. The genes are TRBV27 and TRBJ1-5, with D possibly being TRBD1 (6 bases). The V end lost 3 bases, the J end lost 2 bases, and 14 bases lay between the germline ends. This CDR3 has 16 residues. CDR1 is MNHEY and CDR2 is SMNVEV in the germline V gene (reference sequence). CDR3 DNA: TGTGCCAGCAGTTTTCTACCCAGGGGCGGCAATCAGCCCCAGCATTTT. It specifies CASSFLPRGGNQPQHF.

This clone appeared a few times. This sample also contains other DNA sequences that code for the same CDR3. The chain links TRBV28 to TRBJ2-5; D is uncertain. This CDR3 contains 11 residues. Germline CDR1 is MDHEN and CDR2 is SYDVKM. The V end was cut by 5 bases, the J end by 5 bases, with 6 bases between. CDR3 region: CASSLRETQYF. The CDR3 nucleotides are TGTGCCAGCAGTCTCCGTGAGACCCAGTACTTC.

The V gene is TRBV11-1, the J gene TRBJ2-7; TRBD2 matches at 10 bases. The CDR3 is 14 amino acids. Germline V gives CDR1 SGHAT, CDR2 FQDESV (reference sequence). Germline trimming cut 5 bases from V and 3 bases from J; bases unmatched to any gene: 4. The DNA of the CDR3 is TGTGCCAGCAGCCAAAGGACTAGCGGCTACGAGCAGTACTTC. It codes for CASSQRTSGYEQYF.

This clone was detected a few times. The CDR3 region is CASRSGTDTQYF. CDR3 DNA: TGTGCCAGCAGGAGCGGCACAGATACGCAGTATTTT. This rearrangement joins TRBV2 to TRBJ2-3; D ambiguous. Germline V gives CDR1 SNHLY, CDR2 FYNNEI. V was clipped by 6 bases and J by 1 base, with 5 bases between them. The CDR3 extends over 12 amino acids.

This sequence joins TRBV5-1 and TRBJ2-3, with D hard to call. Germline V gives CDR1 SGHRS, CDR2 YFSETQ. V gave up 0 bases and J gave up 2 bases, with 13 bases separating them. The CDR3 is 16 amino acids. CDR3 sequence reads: CASSLAPSADTDTQYF. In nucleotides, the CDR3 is TGCGCCAGCAGCTTGGCCCCGTCGGCGGACACAGATACGCAGTATTTT.

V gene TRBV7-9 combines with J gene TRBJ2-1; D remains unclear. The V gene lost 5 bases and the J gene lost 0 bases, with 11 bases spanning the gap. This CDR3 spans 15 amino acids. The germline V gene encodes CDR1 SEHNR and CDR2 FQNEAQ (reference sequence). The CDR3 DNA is TGTGCCAGCAGCCAAGCCCGATACTCCTACAATGAGCAGTTCTTC. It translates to CASSQARYSYNEQFF.

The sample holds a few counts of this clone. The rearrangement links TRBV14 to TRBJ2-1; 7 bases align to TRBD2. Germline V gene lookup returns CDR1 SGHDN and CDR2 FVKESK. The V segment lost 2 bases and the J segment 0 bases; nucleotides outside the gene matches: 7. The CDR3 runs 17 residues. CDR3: CASSQWGGTSSYNEQFF. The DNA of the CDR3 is TGTGCCAGCAGCCAATGGGGGGGGACCAGCTCCTACAATGAGCAGTTCTTC. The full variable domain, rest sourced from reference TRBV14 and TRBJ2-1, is EAGVTQFPSHSVIEKGQTVTLRCDPISGHDNLYWYRRVMGKEIKFLLHFVKESKQDESGMPNNRFLAERTGGTYSTLKVQPAELEDSGVYFCASSQWGGTSSYNEQFFGPGTRLTVL.

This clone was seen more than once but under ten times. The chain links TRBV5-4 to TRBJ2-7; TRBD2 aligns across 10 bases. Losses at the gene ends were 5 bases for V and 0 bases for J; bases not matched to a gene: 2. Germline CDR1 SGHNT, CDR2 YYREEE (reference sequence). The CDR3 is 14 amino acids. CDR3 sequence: CASRLAGSSYEQYF. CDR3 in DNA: TGTGCCAGCAGACTAGCGGGGAGCTCCTACGAGCAGTACTTC. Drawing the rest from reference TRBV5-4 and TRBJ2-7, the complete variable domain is ETGVTQSPTHLIKTRGQQVTLRCSSQSGHNTVSWYQQALGQGPQFIFQYYREEENGRGNFPPRFSGLQFPNYSSELNVNALELDDSALYLCASRLAGSSYEQYFGPGTRLTVT.

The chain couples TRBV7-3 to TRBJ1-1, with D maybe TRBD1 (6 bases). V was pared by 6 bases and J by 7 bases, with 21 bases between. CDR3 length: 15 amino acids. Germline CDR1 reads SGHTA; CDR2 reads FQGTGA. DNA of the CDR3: TGTGCCAGCAGTTCATGGGGAGGGGGGAGGTATGAAGCTTTCTTT. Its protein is CASSSWGGGRYEAFF. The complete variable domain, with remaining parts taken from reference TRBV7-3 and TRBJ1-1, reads GAGVSQTPSNKVTEKGKYVELRCDPISGHTALYWYRQSLGQGPEFLIYFQGTGAADDSGLPNDRFFAVRPEGSVSTLKIQRTERGDSAVYLCASSSWGGGRYEAFFGQGTRLTVV.

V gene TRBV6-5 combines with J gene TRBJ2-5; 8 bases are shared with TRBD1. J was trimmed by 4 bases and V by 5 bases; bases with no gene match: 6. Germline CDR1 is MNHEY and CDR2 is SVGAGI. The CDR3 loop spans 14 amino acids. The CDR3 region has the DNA TGTGCCAGCAGTCGACAGGGGCGAGGAGAGACCCAGTACTTC. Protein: CASSRQGRGETQYF.

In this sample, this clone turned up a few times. The CDR3 loop reads CSGEVVPGEYF. The CDR3 region has the DNA TGCAGTGGCGAAGTGGTTCCCGGAGAGTACTTC. This rearrangement joins TRBV20-1 to TRBJ2-7; D remains ambiguous. Germline V lookup: CDR1 DFQATT, CDR2 SNEGSKA (reference sequence). Trimming removed 7 bases at V and 11 bases at J, with 18 bases between. The CDR3 length is 11 residues.

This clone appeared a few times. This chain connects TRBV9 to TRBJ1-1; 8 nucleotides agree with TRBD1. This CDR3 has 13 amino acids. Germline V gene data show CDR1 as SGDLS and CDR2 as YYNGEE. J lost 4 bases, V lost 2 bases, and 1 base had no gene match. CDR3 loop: CASSVTGGTEAFF. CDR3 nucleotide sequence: TGTGCCAGCAGCGTTACAGGGGGCACTGAAGCTTTCTTT.

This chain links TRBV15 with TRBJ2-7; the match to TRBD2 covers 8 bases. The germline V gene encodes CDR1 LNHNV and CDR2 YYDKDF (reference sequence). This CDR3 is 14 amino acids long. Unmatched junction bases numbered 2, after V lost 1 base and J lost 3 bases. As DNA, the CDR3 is TGTGCCACCAGCAGAGGAACTAGCGGCTACGAGCAGTACTTC. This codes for CATSRGTSGYEQYF. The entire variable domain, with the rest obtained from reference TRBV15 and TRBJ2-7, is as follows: DAMVIQNPRYQVTQFGKPVTLSCSQTLNHNVMYWYQQKSSQAPKLLFHYYDKDFNNEADTPDNFQSRRPNTSFCFLDIRSPGLGDTAMYLCATSRGTSGYEQYFGPGTRLTVT.

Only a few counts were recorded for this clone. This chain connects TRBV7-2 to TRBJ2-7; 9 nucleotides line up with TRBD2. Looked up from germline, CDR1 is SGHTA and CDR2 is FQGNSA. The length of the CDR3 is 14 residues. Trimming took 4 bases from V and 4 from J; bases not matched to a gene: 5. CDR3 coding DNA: TGTGCCAGCAGCTCGACTAGCGGCATGTACGAGCAGTACTTC. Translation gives CASSSTSGMYEQYF.

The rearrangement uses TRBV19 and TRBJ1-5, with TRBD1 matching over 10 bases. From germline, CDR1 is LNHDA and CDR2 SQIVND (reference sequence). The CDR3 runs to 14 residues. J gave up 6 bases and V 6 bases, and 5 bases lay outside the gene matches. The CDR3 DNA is TGTGCCAGTAGATCCAGGACAGGGGGTCAGCCCCAGCATTTT. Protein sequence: CASRSRTGGQPQHF.

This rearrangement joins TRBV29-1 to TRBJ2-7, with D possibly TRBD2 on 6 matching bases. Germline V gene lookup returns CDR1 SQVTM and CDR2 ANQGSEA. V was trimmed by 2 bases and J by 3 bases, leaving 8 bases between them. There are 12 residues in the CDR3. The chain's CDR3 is CSVETSYYEQYF. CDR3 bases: TGCAGCGTTGAAACTAGCTACTACGAGCAGTACTTC.

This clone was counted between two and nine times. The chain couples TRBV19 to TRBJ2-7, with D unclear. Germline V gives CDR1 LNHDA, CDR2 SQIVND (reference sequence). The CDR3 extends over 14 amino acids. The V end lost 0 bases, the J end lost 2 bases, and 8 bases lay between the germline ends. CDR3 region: CASSIDRYTYEQYF. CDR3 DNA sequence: TGTGCCAGTAGTATAGATCGCTATACCTACGAGCAGTACTTC.

CDR3 in DNA: TGTGCCTGGAGTTCCCCAGGACACATCAATCAGCCCCAGCATTTT. Its protein is CAWSSPGHINQPQHF. The chain employs TRBV30 and TRBJ1-5, with D maybe TRBD1 (5 bases). The CDR3 runs to 15 residues. Trimming cost V 2 bases and J 3 bases, with 14 bases left between them. Germline lookup yields CDR1 GTSNPN and CDR2 SVGIG (reference sequence).

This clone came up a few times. The CDR3 region is CASRRGTYNEQFF. The CDR3 DNA sequence: TGTGCCAGCCGGAGAGGTACCTACAATGAGCAGTTCTTC. The gene calls are TRBV11-2 and TRBJ2-1; D unclear. V lost 8 bases and J lost 2, with 10 bases in between. This CDR3 has 13 residues. Germline CDR1 is SGHAT and CDR2 is FQNNGV.

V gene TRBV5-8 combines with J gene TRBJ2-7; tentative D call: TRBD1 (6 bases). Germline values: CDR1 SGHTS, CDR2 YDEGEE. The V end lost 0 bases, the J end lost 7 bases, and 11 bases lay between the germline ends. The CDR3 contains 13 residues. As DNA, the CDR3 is TGTGCCAGCAGCTTGGTGGGGGCGCATGAGCAGTACTTC. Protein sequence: CASSLVGAHEQYF.

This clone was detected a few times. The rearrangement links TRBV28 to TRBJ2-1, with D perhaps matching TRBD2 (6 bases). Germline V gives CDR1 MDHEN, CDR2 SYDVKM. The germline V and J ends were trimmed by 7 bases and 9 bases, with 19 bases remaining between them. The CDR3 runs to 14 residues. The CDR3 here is CASIPAKGAGEQFF. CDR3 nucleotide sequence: TGTGCCAGCATCCCGGCGAAGGGAGCGGGTGAGCAGTTCTTC.

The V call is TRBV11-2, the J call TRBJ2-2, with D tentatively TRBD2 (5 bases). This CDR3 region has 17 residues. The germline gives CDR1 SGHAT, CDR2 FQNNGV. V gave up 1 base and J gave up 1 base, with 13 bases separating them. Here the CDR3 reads CASSLAHERLNTGELFF. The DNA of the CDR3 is TGTGCCAGCAGCTTAGCCCACGAGCGGTTGAACACCGGGGAGCTGTTTTTT.

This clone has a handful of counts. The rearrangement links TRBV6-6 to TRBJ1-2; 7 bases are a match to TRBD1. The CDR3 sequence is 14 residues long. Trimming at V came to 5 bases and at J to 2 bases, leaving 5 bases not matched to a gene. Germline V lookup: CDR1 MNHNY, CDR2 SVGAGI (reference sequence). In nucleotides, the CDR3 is TGTGCCAGCAGTAAGGCACAGGGGAACTATGGCTACACCTTC. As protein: CASSKAQGNYGYTF.

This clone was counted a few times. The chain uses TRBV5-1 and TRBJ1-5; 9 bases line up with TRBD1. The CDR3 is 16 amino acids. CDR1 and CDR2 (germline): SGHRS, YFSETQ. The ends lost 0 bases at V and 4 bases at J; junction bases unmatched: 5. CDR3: CASSLGTGTGNQPQHF. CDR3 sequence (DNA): TGCGCCAGCAGCTTGGGGACCGGGACAGGGAATCAGCCCCAGCATTTT.

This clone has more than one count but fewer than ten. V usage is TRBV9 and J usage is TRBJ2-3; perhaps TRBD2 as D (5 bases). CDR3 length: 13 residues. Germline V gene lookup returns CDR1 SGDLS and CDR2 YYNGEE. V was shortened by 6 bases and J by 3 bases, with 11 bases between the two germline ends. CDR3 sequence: CASTPGSTDTQYF. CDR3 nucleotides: TGTGCCAGCACCCCGGGGAGTACAGATACGCAGTATTTT.

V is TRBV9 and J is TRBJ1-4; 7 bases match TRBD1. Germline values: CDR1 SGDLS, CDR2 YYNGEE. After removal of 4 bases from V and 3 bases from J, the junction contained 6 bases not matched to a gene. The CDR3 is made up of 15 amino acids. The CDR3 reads CASSFTGASNEKLFF. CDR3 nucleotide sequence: TGTGCCAGCAGCTTCACAGGGGCTTCTAATGAAAAACTGTTTTTT.

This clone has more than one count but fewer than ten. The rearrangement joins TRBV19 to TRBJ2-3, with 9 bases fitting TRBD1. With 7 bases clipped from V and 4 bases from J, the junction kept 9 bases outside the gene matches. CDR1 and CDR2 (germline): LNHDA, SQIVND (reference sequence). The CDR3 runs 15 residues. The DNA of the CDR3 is TGTGCCAGTACCCGGGACAGGGTTGGCGCAGATACGCAGTATTTT. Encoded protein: CASTRDRVGADTQYF.